This is a list of T cell receptor beta chains from one sample in a study of CD8+ T cells in alopecia areata. Repertoires were generated with immunoSEQ multiplex PCR, while TCRdb's copy carries only in-frame clones and drops some. Here the sample spans under 150,000 clones, 62% being singletons. The sequencing sample was made of CD8+ T cells sorted from blood. The receptor set was obtained from a human donor in good health. Each CDR3 is given with its conserved first and last residue.

len	v_gene	CDR3aa
16	TRBV28	CASSFSRDRSSYEQYF
16	TRBV29-1	CSGGPPVGISYNEQFF
13	TRBV11-2	CASSPGQDYGYTF
11	TRBV29-1	CSALVREGYTF
14	TRBV29-1	CSVEDTGGLYGGTF
19	TRBV4-1	CASSQAGKTSGRFFHEQYF
15	TRBV2	CASSEAPYRDQPQHF
15	TRBV6-4	CASLVTARQGEKLFF
16	TRBV30	CAWSAQGRTGAYEQYF
15	TRBV15	CATSRDRTEENIQYF
15	TRBV28	CASSWGQGYGETQYF
16	TRBV11-3	CASSYETGFGNNEQFF
15	TRBV2	CASYDADENTDTQYF
13	TRBV29-1	CSVGQGRSYEQYF
15	TRBV9	CASSVAPGNPYEQYF
13	TRBV29-1	CSVRKGSEGEQYF
14	TRBV6-5	CASSYSASTGELFF
13	TRBV29-1	CSVEGGANYGYTF
17	TRBV27	CASSLRQGAYRSYEQYF
16	TRBV10-3	CAISESQGGMNTEAFF
16	TRBV4-1	CASSREVPPSTDTQYF
13	TRBV29-1	CSVEASGTDTQYF
13	TRBV19	CASSPGPLNEQFF
15	TRBV30	CAWGESAGGYNEQFF
17	TRBV14	CASSQWLTWEGMDGYTF
13	TRBV5-4	CASSMSTSNEQFF
15	TRBV6-5	CASTQLAGKAGELFF
15	TRBV9	CASSVTGQGPYEQYF
15	TRBV29-1	CSVDWQGPSTDTQYF
18	TRBV9	CASSELAGGRSGANVLTF
15	TRBV27	CASSPKGLADPMIAF
12	TRBV7-9	CASEREGNEQFF
11	TRBV27	CASKMRGEQYF
15	TRBV7-9	CASSLDQGGSYEQYF
13	TRBV9	CASSVSGSQPQHF
11	TRBV6-6	CASRRTGELFF
18	TRBV18	CASSPPEWTARNTDTQYF
15	TRBV29-1	CSVYGTDSGANVLTF
14	TRBV29-1	CSVARQPGLYEQYF
11	TRBV20-1	CSANSAYEQYF
16	TRBV11-1	CASSLVSGEDSGTQYF
14	TRBV9	CASSTGTGTDIAFF
15	TRBV19	CASSISGTGGYEQYF
16	TRBV5-1	CASSAPGLLPNYGYTF